This is a list of T cell receptor beta chains from one sample in a study of graft-versus-host responses after intestinal transplantation. Data came from immunoSEQ multiplex PCR; TCRdb stores just in-frame clones and leaves some out. There are around 97,000 clones in the sample; 91% occur only once, and about 0.18% lies in the top ten. Their recognized antigens are unknown. The sample consisted of unstimulated CD4+ T cells sorted from spleen or lymph node cells, taken before transplant. The receptors were gathered from a human donor who was the organ donor for an intestinal transplant. CDR3s include the opening cysteine and the closing phenylalanine or tryptophan. The D gene is left open where the match is weak. The size entry is marked missing in some rows and otherwise reads once, few, many or a size class.

TRBJ2-2 - 16 TRBV5-1 TRBD1 CASSFGTGSNTGELFF TGCGCCAGCAGCTTCGGGACAGGATCGAACACCGGGGAGCTGTTTTTT
TRBJ1-1 - 13 TRBV5-4 - CASSPGLNTEAFF TGTGCCAGCAGCCCCGGGTTGAACACTGAAGCTTTCTTT
TRBJ2-7 - 16 TRBV7-8 TRBD1 CASSFPGTGYNYEQYF TGTGCCAGCAGCTTTCCAGGGACAGGGTATAACTACGAGCAGTACTTC
TRBJ2-7 - 14 TRBV5-6 - CASSLGAGHGEQYF TGTGCCAGCAGCTTGGGGGCAGGGCACGGCGAGCAGTACTTC
TRBJ2-7 once 13 TRBV7-3 - CASSRGGESEQYF TGTGCCAGCAGCCGTGGAGGGGAGTCCGAGCAGTACTTC
TRBJ1-2 - 14 TRBV11-2 TRBD1 CASSPTGGVYGYTF TGTGCCAGCAGCCCAACAGGGGGGGTTTATGGCTACACCTTC
TRBJ1-1 once 13 TRBV7-3 - CASSRQVNTEAFF TGTGCCAGCAGCCGACAGGTAAACACTGAAGCTTTCTTT
TRBJ2-5 - 17 TRBV2 TRBD1 CASSGFGSDRGRETQYF TGTGCCAGCAGTGGATTTGGGAGTGACAGGGGGAGGGAGACCCAGTACTTC
TRBJ2-2 - 16 TRBV6-5 TRBD1 CASSYEGQPNTGELFF TGTGCCAGCAGTTACGAGGGACAGCCCAACACCGGGGAGCTGTTTTTT
TRBJ1-5 - 19 TRBV6-1 TRBD1 CASSERGGTGGTSNQPQHF TGTGCCAGCAGTGAACGAGGGGGTACAGGGGGTACTAGCAATCAGCCCCAGCATTTT
TRBJ2-7 - 12 TRBV28 - CASTGSSYEQYF TGTGCCAGTACAGGGAGCTCCTACGAGCAGTACTTC
TRBJ2-3 - 13 TRBV6-5 - CASSATGLETQYF TGTGCCAGCAGTGCGACGGGGTTGGAAACGCAGTATTTT
TRBJ1-2 once 13 TRBV6-1 - CASILTRGDGYTF TGTGCCAGCATTCTCACGCGGGGAGATGGCTACACCTTC
TRBJ1-1 - 14 TRBV30 TRBD1 CAWRWDRVNTEAFF TGTGCCTGGAGATGGGACAGGGTGAACACTGAAGCTTTCTTT
TRBJ1-5 - 15 TRBV29-1 TRBD1 CSVSTGGGENQPQHF TGCAGCGTTTCTACAGGGGGAGGTGAAAATCAGCCCCAGCATTTT
TRBJ2-5 - 11 TRBV18 - CASSFKETQYF TGTGCCAGCTCATTCAAAGAGACCCAGTACTTC
TRBJ1-6 - 16 TRBV4-2 - CASSQDGAGDTSPLHF TGTGCCAGCAGCCAAGATGGGGCAGGGGACACCTCACCCCTCCACTTT
TRBJ1-2 - 14 TRBV6-1 TRBD1 CASSDAGTGGGYTF TGTGCCAGCAGTGATGCCGGGACAGGGGGTGGCTACACCTTC